The 21 T cell receptor beta chains below come from one sample, sequenced in a study of T cells after yellow fever vaccination. MiXCR, run by TCRdb on the 5' RACE reads, gives a single entry per CDR3 protein. The sample contains a few hundred thousand distinct CDR3 sequences, almost 4% of which appear only once. The material was PBMCs, obtained 5 days after the yellow fever booster vaccination. The source is a man between 18 and 29 years old who received the YFV17D yellow fever vaccine.

This clonotype was seen at least ten times. The rearrangement uses TRBV12-3 or TRBV12-4 and TRBJ2-3, with 11 nucleotides matching TRBD2. The CDR3 extends over 16 amino acids. V gave up 5 bases and J gave up 1 base; unmatched junction bases: 5. The CDR3 DNA reads TGTGCCAGCAGTCACCGACTAGCGGGGCGCACAGATACGCAGTATTTT. Protein: CASSHRLAGRTDTQYF.

This clonotype was picked up many times. The rearrangement joins TRBV20-1 to TRBJ1-5; the D gene is possibly TRBD1 (6 bases). CDR1 is DFQATT and CDR2 is SNEGSKA in the germline V gene (reference sequence). V gave up 3 bases and J gave up 4 bases, with 16 bases separating them. The CDR3 covers 15 residues. The CDR3 reads CSASLSGGGNQPQHF. DNA for the CDR3: TGCAGTGCTAGTCTATCCGGGGGCGGGAATCAGCCCCAGCATTTT.

This clonotype was observed many times. CDR3 DNA sequence: TGTGCCAGCAGCCAAGCCAATCTAGCGGGGGAAGCCTACGAGCAGTACTTC. Translated, it gives CASSQANLAGEAYEQYF. The rearrangement links TRBV3-1 to TRBJ2-7; 10 bases fit TRBD2. Looked up from germline, CDR1 is LGHDT and CDR2 is YNNKEL (reference sequence). This CDR3 has 17 residues. Unmatched junction bases numbered 8, after V lost 1 base and J lost 2 bases.

This clonotype was observed at least ten times. This chain uses TRBV3-1 with TRBJ1-1; TRBD1 matches 9 bases. This CDR3 has 16 residues. The junction had 4 bases not matched to a gene; V was cut back by 1 base and J by 1 base. The germline CDR1 and CDR2 sequences are LGHDT and YNNKEL (reference sequence). The CDR3 reads CASSQVPGQGNTEAFF. The CDR3 DNA follows: TGTGCCAGCAGCCAAGTCCCGGGACAGGGGAACACTGAAGCTTTCTTT.

This clonotype was recorded many times. The chain combines TRBV7-9 with TRBJ1-1; D may be TRBD1 (5 bases). There are 12 residues in the CDR3. V lost 4 bases and J 5 bases, leaving 8 bases between the germline ends. Germline CDR1 is SEHNR and CDR2 is FQNEAQ (reference sequence). The CDR3 DNA reads as TGTGCCAGCAGCTGGGGACGTACTGAAGCTTTCTTT. Amino acids: CASSWGRTEAFF.

Ten or more counts support this clonotype. The chain has TRBV5-4 and TRBJ1-2; 8 bases fit TRBD1. Germline loops: CDR1 SGHNT, CDR2 YYREEE (reference sequence). J was trimmed by 7 bases and V by 1 base; bases with no gene match: 3. The CDR3 is 13 amino acids. The CDR3 sequence is CASSLQGATGYTF. CDR3 in DNA: TGTGCCAGCAGCTTGCAGGGGGCAACTGGCTACACCTTC.

V gene TRBV4-3 combines with J gene TRBJ1-2; 10 nucleotides match TRBD1. The CDR3 contains 14 residues. Trimming cost V 3 bases and J 8 bases; bases outside gene matches: 6. Germline CDR1 is LGHNA and CDR2 is YSLEER. The CDR3 region is CASSHSGTGVGYTF. The CDR3 DNA follows: TGCGCCAGCAGCCATTCCGGGACAGGGGTAGGCTACACCTTC.

This clonotype came up a few times. This chain uses TRBV5-1 with TRBJ1-1; D gene uncertain. Between the trimmed V and J ends, which lost 0 bases and 7 bases, there was a span of 7 bases. Germline CDR1 is SGHRS and CDR2 is YFSETQ. The CDR3 has 12 amino acids. CDR3 amino acids: CASSLGGVEAFF. In DNA, the CDR3 is TGCGCCAGCAGCTTGGGGGGAGTTGAAGCTTTCTTT.

A few counts support this clonotype. This chain joins TRBV7-9 and TRBJ2-7, with TRBD2 as a possible D gene (6 bases). This CDR3 has 18 residues. CDR1 is SEHNR and CDR2 is FQNEAQ in the germline V gene (reference sequence). The V end lost 3 bases, the J end lost 4 bases, and 25 bases lay between the germline ends. CDR3 sequence (DNA): TGTGCCAGCAGCTTCCCCATCGCGGGGTCCTCCTTAGTTTACGAGCAGTACTTC. Residues: CASSFPIAGSSLVYEQYF.

The V gene is TRBV3-1, the J gene TRBJ2-1; TRBD1 matches 7 bases. The CDR3 totals 17 residues. V dropped 1 base and J dropped 0; count of bases not matched to a gene: 6. Germline CDR1 and CDR2: LGHDT and YNNKEL (reference sequence). CDR3 amino acids: CASSQAPTGYSYNEQFF. DNA of the CDR3: TGTGCCAGCAGCCAAGCCCCGACAGGGTACTCCTACAATGAGCAGTTCTTC.

At least ten counts were recorded for this clonotype. V gene TRBV11-1 combines with J gene TRBJ2-3; 9 bases fit TRBD1. V shed 5 bases, J shed 1 base, and the junction held 1 base outside the gene matches. This CDR3 has 14 amino acids. Germline assignment: CDR1 SGHAT and CDR2 FQDESV (reference sequence). The CDR3 sequence is CASSRDRGTDTQYF. The DNA of the CDR3 is TGTGCCAGCAGCCGGGACAGGGGCACAGATACGCAGTATTTT. The variable domain in full, with the rest retrieved from reference TRBV11-1 and TRBJ2-3, is EAEVAQSPRYKITEKSQAVAFWCDPISGHATLYWYRQILGQGPELLVQFQDESVVDDSQLPKDRFSAERLKGVDSTLKIQPAELGDSAMYLCASSRDRGTDTQYFGPGTRLTVL.

This chain connects TRBV11-2 to TRBJ2-7; a weak D match, TRBD1 (6 bases). The CDR3 loop spans 12 amino acids. Trimming stripped 5 bases from V and 5 bases from J, with 10 bases between. CDR1 SGHAT and CDR2 FQNNGV come from the germline V gene. CDR3 DNA sequence: TGTGCCAGCAGCCTACAGGGTAACGAGCAGTACGTC. Translated, it gives CASSLQGNEQYV.

V gene TRBV7-9 combines with J gene TRBJ2-1, with a possible D match to TRBD2 (5 bases). This CDR3 spans 12 amino acids. V gave up 6 bases and J gave up 12 bases, with 15 bases separating them. The germline CDR1 and CDR2 sequences are SEHNR and FQNEAQ (reference sequence). CDR3 nucleotide sequence: TGTGCCAGCAGTTTAAGCGGCGGCGGGCAGTTCTTC. It encodes CASSLSGGGQFF. The entire variable domain, with the rest obtained from reference TRBV7-9 and TRBJ2-1, is as follows: DTGVSQNPRHKITKRGQNVTFRCDPISEHNRLYWYRQTLGQGPEFLTYFQNEAQLEKSRLLSDRFSAERPKGSFSTLEIQRTEQGDSAMYLCASSLSGGGQFFGPGTRLTVL.

This clonotype has only a few counts. The chain couples TRBV7-9 to TRBJ1-1, with a tentative D call TRBD1 (6 bases). The V gene's germline CDR1 is SEHNR and CDR2 FQNEAQ (reference sequence). The CDR3 runs to 15 residues. V was clipped by 5 bases and J by 4 bases, with 17 bases between them. The CDR3 bases are TGTGCCAGCAGCCAACAAACAGGGCCGAGCACTGAAGCTTTCTTT. Its translation is CASSQQTGPSTEAFF.

This clonotype was observed many times. The chain employs TRBV7-2 and TRBJ2-1, with 8 bases aligning to TRBD2. Germline V gives CDR1 SGHTA, CDR2 FQGNSA. The CDR3 covers 16 residues. With 2 bases clipped from V and 3 bases from J, the junction kept 6 bases outside the gene matches. The CDR3 is CASSLSGGNLYNEQFF. In nucleotides, the CDR3 is TGTGCCAGCAGCTTATCGGGGGGGAACCTCTACAATGAGCAGTTCTTC.

The V gene is TRBV5-4, the J gene TRBJ2-7; a possible D gene is TRBD2 (5 bases). V was pared by 5 bases and J by 3 bases, with 21 bases between. The CDR3 has 16 residues. The V gene's germline CDR1 is SGHNT and CDR2 YYREEE (reference sequence). CDR3 DNA sequence: TGTGCCAGCAGACCCCGGTTGGCAGGAGGAGTCTACGAGCAGTACTTC. It encodes CASRPRLAGGVYEQYF.

This clonotype was seen ten or more times. This sequence joins TRBV28 and TRBJ1-1, with D hard to call. The V gene's germline CDR1 is MDHEN and CDR2 SYDVKM. Trimming pared 6 bases from V and 4 bases from J, leaving 6 bases between. This CDR3 is 11 amino acids long. The CDR3 sequence is CASRDGTEAFF. CDR3 sequence (DNA): TGTGCCAGCAGGGATGGCACTGAAGCTTTCTTT.

V and J are TRBV20-1 and TRBJ2-5; 10 bases map to TRBD2. From germline, CDR1 is DFQATT and CDR2 SNEGSKA (reference sequence). This CDR3 spans 14 amino acids. V shed 6 bases and J 4 bases; nucleotides not matched to a gene: 8. The DNA of the CDR3 is TGCAGTGCCGCGAGCGGGGGGGCCTTAGAGACCCAGTACTTC. Its translation is CSAASGGALETQYF.

The gene calls are TRBV4-1 and TRBJ2-3; D ambiguous. Between the trimmed V and J ends, which lost 0 bases and 6 bases, there was a span of 10 bases. The germline CDR1 and CDR2 sequences are MGHRA and YSYEKL. The CDR3 covers 14 residues. CDR3 in amino acids: CASSQEIAFDTQYF. The CDR3 nucleotides read TGCGCCAGCAGCCAAGAGATCGCTTTCGATACGCAGTATTTT.

CDR3 sequence: CATSGRYTDTQYF. The CDR3 DNA reads TGTGCCACCAGTGGGCGGTACACAGATACGCAGTATTTT. The chain has TRBV24-1 and TRBJ2-3, with D hard to call. CDR1 is KGHDR and CDR2 is SFDVKD in the germline V gene. V lost 5 bases to trimming and J lost 2 bases, with 7 bases between them. The length of the CDR3 is 13 residues.

This clonotype was detected ten times or more. This CDR3 is CSARNTGTENSPLHF. In DNA form, the CDR3 reads TGCAGTGCTAGAAATACCGGGACAGAAAATTCACCCCTCCACTTT. The chain links TRBV20-1 to TRBJ1-6, with TRBD1 matching over 7 bases. The CDR3 has 15 amino acids. J was trimmed by 7 bases and V by 2 bases; bases with no gene match: 8. Per the germline V gene, CDR1 is DFQATT and CDR2 is SNEGSKA (reference sequence).